Listed here is a single T cell receptor beta chain. The specificity of this receptor is unknown. The sample holds no much larger clone one base away, and base qualities are not on file. This sample was included in a study of blood T cells in healthy people across ages (dated by TCRdb to the mid-2010s). Turning to the overall study: In model experiments, template switching captured roughly one uniquely barcoded TCR beta cDNA molecule for every two T cells. The donors were split into four age groups: young (average roughly 15 years), middle-aged (about 40), aged (about 56) and long-lived (under 90). Age-related changes in TCR beta repertoire diversity were measured in the study by deep sequencing normalized with unique cDNA molecular identifiers. Using the same blood draw, the study looked at two additional independent replicas of 1 million unique cDNA reads for two donors, one aged 18 to 30 and the other aged 80 or older.

The research as a whole found: Compared with the aged group, the long-lived group had more naive CD4+ T cells, fewer expanded clones and increased TCR diversity, suggesting age selection. The CMV infection status of donors was not known, potentially confounding age-related changes in expanded clonotypes. Estimates of total diversity from one million sequenced T cells were regarded as lower bounds and underestimates. Observed TCR beta diversity correlated strongly with the percentage of naive T cells measured by flow cytometry. As age increased, observed TCR beta diversity per million T cells dropped in a roughly linear way, and a significant reduction was already evident by age 40. Conclusive comparison of naive and antigen-experienced compartments was prevented by the profiling of bulk unsorted PBMCs.

The CDR3, from cysteine to phenylalanine, totals 15 residues. Left in the record is the CDR3 DNA by itself, 45 bases read in frame from the first base. The germline V gene provides CDR1 SGDLS and CDR2 YYNGEE. Between the V and J ends, shortened by 1 base and 4 bases respectively, the junction contains 15 bases. The roughly 39 donors, aged roughly 6 to 95 years, were systemically healthy Caucasian individuals from Russia. Ten milliliters of peripheral blood were drawn from each donor into EDTA-treated Vacutainer tubes. Ficoll-Paque density-gradient centrifugation was used to isolate PBMCs, with at least 7 million per sample. Trizol reagent was used to extract total RNA from the PBMCs, yielding at least 5 micrograms per sample. The percentages of naive CD45RAhigh/CD27high T cells were determined by flow cytometry on a PBMC aliquot from every donor. The library was obtained by 5' RACE. Instrument used: Illumina HiSeq 2500. A second roughly 7 to 12 cycle PCR used a sample-barcoded 5' primer and a J-beta primer mix. A template-switch 5' adaptor carrying 12 random nucleotides introduced a unique molecular identifier onto each TCR beta cDNA molecule. Each sample yielded at least 2.5 million CDR3-containing paired-end reads. All of the RNA was converted into first-strand cDNA using the Mint cDNA synthesis kit, with a TRBC-specific oligonucleotide serving as the primer. Following uracil-DNA glycosylase treatment, all cDNA underwent a first 18-cycle PCR with the universal primers M1SS and BC2_uni_R. The authors processed their data as follows. For normalization, 1 million high-quality reads, each with a distinct molecular identifier, were randomly selected from each sample. Instead of being binned into consensus sequences, reads that shared molecular identifiers were thrown out. CDR3 identification, clonotype clustering and error correction used MiTCR with a Q25 quality threshold and the strictest error-elimination algorithm. A nonparametric unseen species model with Euler transformation was used to estimate a lower bound on total TCR beta diversity. Clones were called with MiXCR by TCRdb after fastp trimmed the public reads at Q25, and only in-frame beta chains were retained. Rows matching on CDR3 protein sequence are summarized as one entry with the most common DNA and genes. The V and J calls here are based on TCRdb, not the publication. The table for this sample lists fewer than 600,000 distinct CDR3 sequences; about 25% of them were counted only once. Of the sample, approximately 3.7% falls within the top ten clones.

These data also featured in a second study, about T cells of mothers and their children. The second study, in turn, reports: Nine systemically healthy Caucasian individuals served as donors, namely three mothers together with their six children. cDNA synthesis consumed the entire amount of extracted RNA, loaded at approximately 1.6 ug RNA in each 15 ul reaction. In the second PCR, the M1S primer added sample barcodes and 2-4 random nucleotides. More than 8.5 million TCR beta CDR3 reads were obtained from each mother, and some 3.2 million reads were obtained from each child. Thymic selection shapes the output of TCR recombination in a similar way in related and unrelated pairs, and inherited differences have a minor effect. Normalized repertoire overlap was always found to be slightly, but never significantly, higher in related mother-child pairs than in unrelated mother-child pairs. No persistent microchimeric T cell clones were found, with a detection sensitivity of approximately 110 clones per million clonotypes. In the study, deep NGS was used to compare the TCR beta repertoires of mothers and children, and features distinguishing related mother-child pairs from unrelated individuals were sought. The mean age was 40 +/- 4 years for the mothers and roughly 11 +/- 4 years for the children. After adapter ligation with NEBNext reagents, the libraries were sequenced on Illumina HiSeq 2000 with 100+100 nt paired-end reads. To avoid cross-contamination, the mother libraries and the child libraries were prepared a month apart and sequenced in separate runs. Each donor had between about 450,000 and 2,100,000 distinct TCR beta clonotypes identified. Naive TCR beta clonotypes were estimated from low-frequency clonotypes matched to each donor's FACS-determined naive share, without sorting.

The chain uses TRBV9 and TRBJ2-7, and perhaps TRBD1 as D gene, on 6 matching bases. The receptor was isolated from a boy aged 2 to 9 in good health. The sequenced material came from blood. The CDR3 region reads CASSVTTGTLYEQYF. At the DNA level, the sequence is TGTGCCAGCAGCGTAACTACAGGGACCCTGTACGAGCAGTACTTC.